The TCR beta chain under discussion was sequenced for a study of identical twins. Trimming pared 2 bases from V and 1 base from J, leaving 11 bases between. Germline V gene lookup returns CDR1 SQVTM and CDR2 ANQGSEA. The CDR3 extends over 14 amino acids. This clonotype has at least ten counts. Unique molecular identifiers were in the cDNA, with template-switch universal primer binding. In TCRdb, the 5' RACE reads were re-called with MiXCR into one record per CDR3 protein. The sample carries under 350,000 distinct CDR3 sequences, roughly 10% recorded once. These sequences were also reported in another study, on yellow fever vaccine responses in identical twins.

This chain connects TRBV29-1 to TRBJ1-1, with D unresolved. The source material was CD8+ T cells sorted from blood. The clonotype comes from a woman in her late teens or twenties in good health. CDR3 in amino acids: CSVETASGNTEAFF. CDR3 DNA: TGCAGCGTTGAAACAGCCTCCGGGAACACTGAAGCTTTCTTT.